A single T cell receptor beta chain is shown here with its context. The sample originates from a study of cytomegalovirus exposure and HLA in healthy donors. Germline V gene sequence: CDR1 ENHRY, CDR2 SYGVKD. The germline V and J ends were trimmed by 0 bases and 2 bases, with 7 bases remaining between them. The CDR3 consists of 14 residues. Clones were read by immunoSEQ multiplex PCR, and TCRdb kept only the in-frame ones, dropping some. The sample has roughly 50,000 clones, roughly 89% seen once; the top ten hold 7.5% to 9.5%. This receptor was taken from a young woman in good health and CMV-seropositive. The chain employs TRBV10-3 and TRBJ1-2, with D unclear. Input material: PBMCs. The CDR3 nucleotides read TGTGCCATCAGTGAGTCCGGACTGAACTATGGCTACACCTTC. It specifies CAISESGLNYGYTF.